The present TCR beta chain was sequenced within a study of cytomegalovirus exposure and HLA in healthy donors (dated by TCRdb to 2015 to 2018). At the level of the whole study: An earlier analysis of approximately 590 of the donors reported more than 250 Gb of sequence data and about 100 million unique TCR beta sequences from some 180 million T cells. High-throughput TCR immunosequencing, statistical association of individual TCRs with disease status, and machine learning were combined to predict cytomegalovirus infection status. Approximately 310 gigabases of sequencing data and some 85 million unique TCR sequences were included in an early release covering 500 to 750 HLA-typed donors. The aim of the study was to test whether cataloging public T cell receptors could identify signatures of past pathogen exposure. Donor age, sex, ethnicity and CMV serostatus were compiled together with the repertoire data. HLA typing covered class I and class II loci at four-digit resolution. In addition to the first cohort of 666 subjects, a separate validation cohort of 130 or so different subjects was used. All discovery cohort repertoires had been generated using a single sequencing platform. Among roughly 400 genotyped donors of the cohort, an average of approximately 230,000 unique TCR beta nucleotide sequences were sequenced per donor, around 18% of them non-productive. Rather than drawing on any new phenotypic data, the later analysis identified candidate immune exposures from TCR beta sequences and the way those sequences occurred across donors. To decide whether each TCR beta V gene segment behaved as functional or pseudogenic, an earlier analysis of some 580 of the donors relied on high-throughput TCR beta sequencing. Typing coverage differed by locus: A, B, C, DRB1 and DQB1 were typed in about 629-630 donors, DQA1 in about 560, DPA1 in 606, and DPB1 in 472. About five DR-DQ haplotypes were handled as single units for association and clustering because linkage in the cohort was strong. Of the approximately 400 genotyped donors, less than 85% were placed in the genetic ancestry cluster associated with self-reported Caucasian donors. A later genetic analysis took genome-wide SNP genotypes for about three fifths of the 666 donors and used that subset as a discovery cohort. In a later analysis, previously published TCR beta repertoires from 600 to 850 donors were re-analyzed and high-resolution HLA genotyping was added so that TCR occurrence patterns could be studied. The T cell repertoires of 550 to 850 subjects were profiled by immunosequencing and related to cytomegalovirus serostatus. General findings and caveats noted by the study authors: A later analysis found that TCR association rates varied across HLA loci, with DRB1 alleles showing the most associated TCRs and HLA-C alleles the fewest. In an earlier analysis of some 500 of the donors, most TCR beta V segments appeared in productive rearrangements about 87% or about 30% of the time, broadly matching IMGT annotations. Three of the identified cytomegalovirus-associated TCR beta chains were confirmed in vitro to be specific for cytomegalovirus antigens. A later analysis found that most CMV-associated TCR beta chains appeared HLA-restricted, with HLA associations seemingly driven largely by CMV exposure. Across donors, most TCR sequences were observed very rarely, whereas some public TCRs were present in many individuals. In a later analysis, HLA-associated TCR beta chains showed more clonal expansion and lower generation probabilities than non-associated chains that were equally common. It was suggested by the authors that the approach could potentially be generalized to other disease states and immunological phenotypes. Strong co-occurrence of HLA alleles, especially DR and DQ, made assigning TCR associations to individual alleles difficult. A further reported finding was that TCR beta sequences accurately predicted the HLA-A and HLA-B alleles for most subjects in the first cohort. The 87-base-pair reads could not distinguish some IMGT-functional V segments, including TRBV6-2 and TRBV6-3, so those segments were excluded. In a later analysis, several top co-occurrence clusters were reported to appear linked to parvovirus B19, influenza, CMV and Epstein-Barr virus. The classifier was reported to diagnose cytomegalovirus status with high specificity and sensitivity in both the original cohort and the validation cohort. In this cohort, only TCR beta chains were sequenced, and detectable features were limited by the absence of alpha or paired-chain data. Over 15 rarely observed V segments, including chromosome 9 orphons, were excluded from the earlier analysis of approximately 500 of the donors because counts were too low. The study listed 150 to 200 TCR beta chains as associated with cytomegalovirus. At a false discovery rate of 0.05, a later analysis linked 16,951 TCR beta sequences to specific HLA alleles. Linkage disequilibrium might explain the correlated functional status among segregating V segments, but an unknown experimental factor could not be excluded. V-gene and J-gene trimming of TCR beta chains was associated with a missense DCLRE1C variant in a later genetic analysis, and the association was replicated in an independent cohort. Because some donors lacked HLA typing at each locus, the association tests relied only on the typed subset. A cluster of highly shared sequence variants was judged likely to be a technical artifact of the sequencing pipeline. The only immune exposure information available for the cohort was CMV serostatus. Sequencing depth was assumed to be roughly uniform across donors in the presence/absence analyses, though that assumption may not hold. A later genetic analysis reported fewer N-insertions in productive TCRs among donors in an Asian-associated ancestry cluster than the roughly 670-donor mean.

Receptors were amplified or captured by the immunoSEQ multiplex PCR assay. For the multiplex PCR, a mixture combining 60 forward primers for TCR Vbeta segments and 13 reverse primers for TCR Jbeta segments was used. A multiplex PCR assay on genomic DNA amplified the CDR3 region of rearranged TCR beta genes. The amplified TCR beta libraries were sequenced on the Illumina HiSeq System as 87-base-pair reads. The authors' analysis ran thus. In a later analysis, tens of millions of unique TCR beta chains were counted across the roughly 610 repertoires, and about 9.9 million of these chains were shared by at least two donors. To remove PCR and sequencing errors, raw reads were error-corrected and collapsed into unique sequences using a nearest-neighbor algorithm that merged closely related sequences. CDR3 sequences were aligned to IMGT reference sequences to assign V, D and J gene segments. For a sequence to be retained, a match of at least six nucleotides was required to both a V gene segment and a J gene segment. Rearrangements were classified as productive when the CDR3 lacked stop codons and remained in frame with V and J, and all other rearrangements were classified as non-productive. Following IMGT convention, CDR3 was defined as the stretch from the second conserved V-encoded cysteine to the conserved J-encoded phenylalanine. The earlier analysis of a few hundred of the donors excluded sequences that lacked an unambiguous match to a single V gene segment. An earlier analysis of a few hundred of the donors classified V segments as functional when productive rearrangements were above 56.7% and as segregating when the standard deviation between donors was above 5%. To diagnose cytomegalovirus status from the catalog of TCR beta chain sequences, a statistical classification framework was built. A later analysis assigned V and J genes by comparing TCR nucleotide sequences with IMGT/GENE-DB human TR gene sequences. Using the TCRdist pipeline, a later analysis assigned CDR3 sequences along with most-parsimonious VDJ recombination scenarios. In a later analysis, every TCR beta chain was defined by the combination of its CDR3 amino acid sequence and its V-gene family, and reads without a unique V-gene family were dropped. In a later analysis, 500 to 700 highly shared, low-generation-probability nucleotide sequences were removed to address suspected cross-contamination and a sequencing artifact. In a later analysis, a clonal expansion index for each public chain was calculated from normalized within-repertoire ranks of inferred template counts. In a later analysis, generation probabilities were computed with a VDJ recombination model fitted to out-of-frame rearrangements, and the resulting probabilities were checked against IGoR. In a later analysis, TCR-TCR, TCR-HLA and TCR-CMV co-occurrence was scored with hypergeometric tests, and a repertoire-size bias correction was applied to TCR pairs. In a later analysis, false discovery rates were estimated by permuting HLA or CMV assignments 20 times. In a later analysis, co-occurring TCRs were grouped using DBSCAN, and TCRdist sequence similarity was added for clustering within HLA-allele-positive subsets. Repertoires with fewer than 30,000 or more than 120,000 public chains were left out of co-occurrence clustering, as were five repertoires with anomalous nucleotide sharing. The table comes from immuneACCESS by way of TCRdb, which keeps in-frame sequences with V and J called. Part of the clones is missing from these tables; in studies checked, under half for an unresolved V gene and the rest for unknown reasons. V, J and clone size derive from that table, while D and trimming were established from the DNA sequence. The sample table shows about 130,000 clones, and roughly four fifths are seen once. Around 2% of the sample belongs to the ten largest clones.

Of note for this clone: The antigen it recognizes is unknown. Base qualities are not at hand, and no much larger clone is one base apart.

The cohort was made up of approximately 700 healthy bone marrow donors. At the time of sampling, all cohort members were nominally healthy, though unrecorded immune exposures were likely present. The donor was CMV seronegative and belonged to the group of 350 or so seronegative cohort members. Every donor gave a peripheral blood sample, and the peripheral blood mononuclear cells from that sample were used for TCR beta sequencing. Genomic DNA extraction from the blood cell samples was performed with the Qiagen DNeasy Blood Extraction Kit. The germline V gene supplies CDR1 SGHRS and CDR2 YFSETQ. The CDR3 numbers 16 residues from cysteine through phenylalanine. Of all the DNA, just the CDR3 is kept, 48 bases in frame from base 1.

The TCR was taken from a man aged 25-45 years in good health and CMV-seronegative. The V and J genes are TRBV5-1 and TRBJ2-5; the D region possibly corresponds to TRBD2 (7 bases align). The J call could be wrong; TRBJ2-7 is a better fit for the DNA end. Sequencing input: PBMCs. The nucleotide sequence reads TGCGCCAGCAGTCCCGGGGGCGGGGGAGAGTCCTACGAGCAGTACTTC. It is translated as CASSPGGGGESYEQYF.